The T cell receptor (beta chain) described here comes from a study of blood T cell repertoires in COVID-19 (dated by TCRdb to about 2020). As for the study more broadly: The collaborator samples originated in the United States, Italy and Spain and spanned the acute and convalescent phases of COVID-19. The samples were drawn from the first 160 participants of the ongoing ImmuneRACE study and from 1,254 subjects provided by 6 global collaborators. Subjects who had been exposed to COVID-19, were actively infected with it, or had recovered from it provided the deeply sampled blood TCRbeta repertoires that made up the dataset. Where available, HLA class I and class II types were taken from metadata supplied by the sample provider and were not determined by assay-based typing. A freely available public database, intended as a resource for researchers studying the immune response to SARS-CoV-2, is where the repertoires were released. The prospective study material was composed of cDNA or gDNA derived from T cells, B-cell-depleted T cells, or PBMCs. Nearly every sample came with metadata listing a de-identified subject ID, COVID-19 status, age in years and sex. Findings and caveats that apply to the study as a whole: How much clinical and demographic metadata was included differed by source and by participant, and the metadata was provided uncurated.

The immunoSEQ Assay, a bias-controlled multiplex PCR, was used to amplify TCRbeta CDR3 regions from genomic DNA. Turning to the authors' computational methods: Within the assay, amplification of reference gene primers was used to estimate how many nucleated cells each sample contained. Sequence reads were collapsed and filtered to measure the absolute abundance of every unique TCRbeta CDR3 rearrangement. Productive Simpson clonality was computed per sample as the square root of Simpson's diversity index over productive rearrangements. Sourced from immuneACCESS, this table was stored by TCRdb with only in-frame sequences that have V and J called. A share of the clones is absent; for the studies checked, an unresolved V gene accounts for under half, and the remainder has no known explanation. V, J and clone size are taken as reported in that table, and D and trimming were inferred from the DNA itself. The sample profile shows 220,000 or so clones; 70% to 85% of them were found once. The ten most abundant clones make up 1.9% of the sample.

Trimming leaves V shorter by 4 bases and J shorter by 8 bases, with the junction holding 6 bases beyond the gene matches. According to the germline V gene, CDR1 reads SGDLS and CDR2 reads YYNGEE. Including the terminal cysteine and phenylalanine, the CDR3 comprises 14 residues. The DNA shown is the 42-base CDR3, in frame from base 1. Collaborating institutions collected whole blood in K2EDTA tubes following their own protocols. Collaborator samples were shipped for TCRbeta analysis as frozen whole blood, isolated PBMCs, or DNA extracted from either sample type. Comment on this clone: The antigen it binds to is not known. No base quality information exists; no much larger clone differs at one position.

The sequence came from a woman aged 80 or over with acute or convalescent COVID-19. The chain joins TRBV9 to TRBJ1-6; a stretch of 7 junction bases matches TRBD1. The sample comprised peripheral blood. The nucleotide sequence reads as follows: TGTGCCAGCAGCAACAGGGGCGGGTATTCACCCCTCCACTTT. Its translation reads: CASSNRGGYSPLHF.